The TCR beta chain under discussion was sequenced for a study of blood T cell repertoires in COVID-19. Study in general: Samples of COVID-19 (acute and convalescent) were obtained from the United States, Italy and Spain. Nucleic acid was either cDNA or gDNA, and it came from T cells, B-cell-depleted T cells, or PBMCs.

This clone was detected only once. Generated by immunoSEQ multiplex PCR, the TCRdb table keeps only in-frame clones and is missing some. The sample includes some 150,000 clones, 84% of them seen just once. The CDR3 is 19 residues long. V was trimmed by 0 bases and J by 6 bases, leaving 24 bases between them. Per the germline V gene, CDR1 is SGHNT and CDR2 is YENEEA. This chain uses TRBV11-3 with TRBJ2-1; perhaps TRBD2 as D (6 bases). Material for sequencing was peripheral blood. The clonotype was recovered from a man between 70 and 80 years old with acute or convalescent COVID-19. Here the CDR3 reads CASSLDQGGTARGPNEQFF. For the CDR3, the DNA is TGTGCCAGCAGCTTAGATCAAGGCGGGACCGCCCGAGGACCCAATGAGCAGTTCTTC. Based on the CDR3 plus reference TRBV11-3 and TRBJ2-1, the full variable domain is EAGVVQSPRYKIIEKKQPVAFWCNPISGHNTLYWYLQNLGQGPELLIRYENEEAVDDSQLPKDRFSAERLKGVDSTLKIQPAELGDSAVYLCASSLDQGGTARGPNEQFFGPGTRLTVL.